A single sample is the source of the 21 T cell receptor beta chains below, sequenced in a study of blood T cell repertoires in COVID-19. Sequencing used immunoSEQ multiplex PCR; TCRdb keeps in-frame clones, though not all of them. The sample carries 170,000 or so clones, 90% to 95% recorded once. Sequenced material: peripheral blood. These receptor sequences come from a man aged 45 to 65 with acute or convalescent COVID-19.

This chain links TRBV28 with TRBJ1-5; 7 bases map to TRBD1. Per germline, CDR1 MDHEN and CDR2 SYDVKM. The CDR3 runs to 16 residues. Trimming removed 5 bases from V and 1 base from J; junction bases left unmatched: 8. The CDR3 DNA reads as TGTGCCAGCAGTCAACTCCCAGGGGGAAGCAATCAGCCCCAGCATTTT. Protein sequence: CASSQLPGGSNQPQHF.

The CDR3 reads CASTEGGTGDQPQHF. The CDR3 DNA follows: TGTGCCAGCACCGAGGGTGGGACAGGGGATCAGCCCCAGCATTTT. The gene calls are TRBV6-5 and TRBJ1-5; 10 positions agree with TRBD1. This CDR3 spans 15 amino acids. Germline loops: CDR1 MNHEY, CDR2 SVGAGI. The V segment lost 7 bases and the J segment 5 bases; nucleotides outside the gene matches: 8.

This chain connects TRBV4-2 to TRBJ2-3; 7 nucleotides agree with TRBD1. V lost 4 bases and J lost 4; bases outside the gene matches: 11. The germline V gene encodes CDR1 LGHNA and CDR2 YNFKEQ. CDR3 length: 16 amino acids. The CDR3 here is CASSPRGTGYPDTQYF. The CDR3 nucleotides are TGTGCCAGCAGCCCCAGGGGGACGGGATATCCAGATACGCAGTATTTT.

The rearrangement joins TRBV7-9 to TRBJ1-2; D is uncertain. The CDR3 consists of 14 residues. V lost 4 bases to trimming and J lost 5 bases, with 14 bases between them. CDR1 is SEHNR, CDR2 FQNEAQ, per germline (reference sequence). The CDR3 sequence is CASSYVPELYGYTF. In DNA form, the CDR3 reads TGTGCCAGCAGCTATGTTCCAGAACTATATGGCTACACCTTC. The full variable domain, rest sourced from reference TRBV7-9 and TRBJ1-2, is DTGVSQNPRHKITKRGQNVTFRCDPISEHNRLYWYRQTLGQGPEFLTYFQNEAQLEKSRLLSDRFSAERPKGSFSTLEIQRTEQGDSAMYLCASSYVPELYGYTFGSGTRLTVV.

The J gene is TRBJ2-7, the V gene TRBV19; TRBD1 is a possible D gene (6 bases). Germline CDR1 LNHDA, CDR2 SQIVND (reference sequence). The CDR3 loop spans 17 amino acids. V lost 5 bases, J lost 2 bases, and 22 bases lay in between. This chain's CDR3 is CASSHQPIGDMTYEQYF. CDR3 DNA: TGTGCCAGTAGTCATCAGCCCATCGGGGACATGACCTACGAGCAGTACTTC.

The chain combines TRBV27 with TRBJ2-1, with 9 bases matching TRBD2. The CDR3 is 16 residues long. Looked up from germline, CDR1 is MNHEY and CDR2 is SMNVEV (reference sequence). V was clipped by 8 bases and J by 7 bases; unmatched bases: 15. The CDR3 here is CASLPLRGRAVNEQFF. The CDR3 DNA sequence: TGTGCCAGCCTTCCCCTCCGCGGGAGGGCCGTTAATGAGCAGTTCTTC.

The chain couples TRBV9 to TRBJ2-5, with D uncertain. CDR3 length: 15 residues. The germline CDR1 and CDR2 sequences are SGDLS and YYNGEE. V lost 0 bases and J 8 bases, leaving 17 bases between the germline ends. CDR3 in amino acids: CASSVVGADEGTQYF. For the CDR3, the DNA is TGTGCCAGCAGCGTAGTGGGCGCAGATGAAGGTACCCAGTACTTC. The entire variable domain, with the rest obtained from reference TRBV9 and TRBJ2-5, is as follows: DSGVTQTPKHLITATGQRVTLRCSPRSGDLSVYWYQQSLDQGLQFLIQYYNGEERAKGNILERFSAQQFPDLHSELNLSSLELGDSALYFCASSVVGADEGTQYFGPGTRLLVL.

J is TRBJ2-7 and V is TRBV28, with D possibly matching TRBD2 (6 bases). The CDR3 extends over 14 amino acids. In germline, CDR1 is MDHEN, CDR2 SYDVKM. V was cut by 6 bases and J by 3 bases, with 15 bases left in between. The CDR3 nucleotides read TGTGCCAGCAGGGCATCCGGGAGATACTACGAGCAGTACTTC. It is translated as CASRASGRYYEQYF.

The CDR3 DNA reads TGTGCCAGCAGTTACTCGAAAAGGGAGCAAGAGACCCAGTACTTC. Its translation: CASSYSKREQETQYF. The chain carries TRBV6-6 and TRBJ2-5, with D perhaps TRBD2 (5 bases). The CDR3 sequence is 15 residues long. Germline loops: CDR1 MNHNY, CDR2 SVGAGI (reference sequence). With 0 bases removed from V and 2 bases from J, the gap between germline ends came to 10 bases.

In DNA form, the CDR3 reads TGTGCCAGCAGCCAAGTCCTAGCGGGAGGTGGAGATACGCAGTATTTT. Translated: CASSQVLAGGGDTQYF. This chain joins TRBV4-2 and TRBJ2-3; 11 nucleotides agree with TRBD2. Germline V lookup: CDR1 LGHNA, CDR2 YNFKEQ. The CDR3 spans 16 residues. J gave up 5 bases and V 1 base, and 5 bases lay outside the gene matches.

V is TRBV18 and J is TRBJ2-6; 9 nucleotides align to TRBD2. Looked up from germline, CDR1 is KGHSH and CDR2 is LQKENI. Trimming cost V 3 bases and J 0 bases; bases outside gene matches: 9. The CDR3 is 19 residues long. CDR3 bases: TGTGCCAGCTCACCCCTAGGAGCGGGGGGCCGCTCTGGGGCCAACGTCCTGACTTTC. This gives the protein CASSPLGAGGRSGANVLTF.

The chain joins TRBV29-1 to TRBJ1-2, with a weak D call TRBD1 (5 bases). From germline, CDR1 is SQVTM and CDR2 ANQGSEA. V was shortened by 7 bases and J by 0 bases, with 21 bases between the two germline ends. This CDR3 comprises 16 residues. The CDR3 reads CSAGWPIGGANYGYTF. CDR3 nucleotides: TGCAGCGCGGGATGGCCTATCGGGGGAGCTAACTATGGCTACACCTTC.

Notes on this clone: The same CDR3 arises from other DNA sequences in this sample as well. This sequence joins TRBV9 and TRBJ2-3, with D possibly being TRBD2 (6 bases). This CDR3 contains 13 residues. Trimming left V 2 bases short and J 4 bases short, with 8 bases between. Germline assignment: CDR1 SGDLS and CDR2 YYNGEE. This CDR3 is CASSVGGADTQYF. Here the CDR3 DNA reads TGTGCCAGCAGCGTGGGAGGAGCAGATACGCAGTATTTT. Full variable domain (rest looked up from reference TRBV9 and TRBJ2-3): DSGVTQTPKHLITATGQRVTLRCSPRSGDLSVYWYQQSLDQGLQFLIQYYNGEERAKGNILERFSAQQFPDLHSELNLSSLELGDSALYFCASSVGGADTQYFGPGTRLTVL.

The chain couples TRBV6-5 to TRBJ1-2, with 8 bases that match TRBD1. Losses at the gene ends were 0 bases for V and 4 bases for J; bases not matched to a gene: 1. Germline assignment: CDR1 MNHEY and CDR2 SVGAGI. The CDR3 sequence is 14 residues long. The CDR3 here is CASSYSTGGYGYTF. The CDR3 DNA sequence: TGTGCCAGCAGTTACTCTACAGGGGGCTATGGCTACACCTTC.

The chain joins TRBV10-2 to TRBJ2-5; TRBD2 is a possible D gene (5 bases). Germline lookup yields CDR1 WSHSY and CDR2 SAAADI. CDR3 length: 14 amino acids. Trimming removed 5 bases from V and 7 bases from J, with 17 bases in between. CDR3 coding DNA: TGCGCCAGCAGTAAAGCCGGGATATTCGGGACCCAGTACTTC. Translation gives CASSKAGIFGTQYF.

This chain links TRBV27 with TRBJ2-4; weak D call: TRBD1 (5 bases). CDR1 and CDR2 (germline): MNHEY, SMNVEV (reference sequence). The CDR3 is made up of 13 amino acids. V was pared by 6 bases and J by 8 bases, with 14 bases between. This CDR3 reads CASSSTREYIQYF. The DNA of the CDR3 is TGTGCCAGCAGCTCTACCAGGGAATACATTCAGTACTTC.

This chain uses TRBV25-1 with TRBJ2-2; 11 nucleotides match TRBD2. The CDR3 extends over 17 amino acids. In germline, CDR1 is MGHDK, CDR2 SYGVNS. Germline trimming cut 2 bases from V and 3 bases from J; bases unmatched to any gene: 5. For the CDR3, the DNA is TGTGCCAGCAGTGAACCCACTAGCGGGGGTTACACCGGGGAGCTGTTTTTT. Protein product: CASSEPTSGGYTGELFF. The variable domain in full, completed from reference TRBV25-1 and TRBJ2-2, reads EADIYQTPRYLVIGTGKKITLECSQTMGHDKMYWYQQDPGMELHLIHYSYGVNSTEKGDLSSESTVSRIRTEHFPLTLESARPSHTSQYLCASSEPTSGGYTGELFFGEGSRLTVL.

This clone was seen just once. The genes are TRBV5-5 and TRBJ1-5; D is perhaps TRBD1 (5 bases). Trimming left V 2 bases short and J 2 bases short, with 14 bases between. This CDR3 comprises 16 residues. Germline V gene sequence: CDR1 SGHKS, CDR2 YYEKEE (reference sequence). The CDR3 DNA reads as TGTGCCAGCAGCTTTCTGCCCGGACAAGGCAATCAGCCCCAGCATTTT. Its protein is CASSFLPGQGNQPQHF.

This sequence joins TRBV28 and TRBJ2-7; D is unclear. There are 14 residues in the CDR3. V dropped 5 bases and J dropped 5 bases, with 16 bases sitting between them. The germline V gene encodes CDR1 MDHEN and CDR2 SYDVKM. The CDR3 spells CASSNYLIPHEQYF. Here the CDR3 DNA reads TGTGCCAGCAGTAACTATCTCATACCCCACGAGCAGTACTTC.

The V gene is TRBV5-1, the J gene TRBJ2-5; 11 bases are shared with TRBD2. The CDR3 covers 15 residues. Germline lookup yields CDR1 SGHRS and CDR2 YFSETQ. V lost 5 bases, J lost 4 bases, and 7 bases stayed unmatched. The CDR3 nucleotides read TGCGCCAGCAGTCTAGCGGGGGGATTTGGAGAGACCCAGTACTTC. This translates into CASSLAGGFGETQYF.

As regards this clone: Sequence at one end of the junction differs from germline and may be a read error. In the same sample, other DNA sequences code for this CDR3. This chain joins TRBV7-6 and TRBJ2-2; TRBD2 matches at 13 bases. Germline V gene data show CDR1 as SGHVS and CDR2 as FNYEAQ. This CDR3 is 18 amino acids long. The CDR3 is CASSSHFTSGRAAGELFF. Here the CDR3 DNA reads TGTGCCAGCAGCTCACACTTCACTAGCGGGAGGGCCGCCGGGGAGTTGTTTTTT.